The T cell receptor beta chain under discussion was sequenced for a study of blood T cells in healthy people across ages (dated by TCRdb to the mid-2010s). For the wider study: In model experiments, roughly one uniquely barcoded TCR beta cDNA molecule per two T cells was captured by template switching. The study measured age-related changes in TCR beta repertoire diversity using deep sequencing normalized with unique cDNA molecular identifiers. The donors were split into four age groups: young (average 16 years), middle-aged (39), aged (around 67) and long-lived (over 75). Donors of different ages were randomly distributed across sequencing lanes to avoid experimental bias. The study analyzed two additional independent replicas of 1 million unique cDNA reads from the same blood draw for two donors, one aged 18 to 29 and one aged 80 or older. Study-wide conclusions, independent of this receptor: Observed TCR beta diversity per million T cells fell roughly linearly with age, and a significant reduction was already apparent by age roughly 40. Because the CMV infection status of the donors was unknown, age-related changes in expanded clonotypes may potentially have been confounded. The percentage of naive T cells measured by flow cytometry correlated strongly with observed TCR beta diversity. Compared with the aged group, the long-lived group had more naive CD4+ T cells, fewer expanded clones and increased TCR diversity, a pattern suggesting age selection. Conclusive comparison of naive and antigen-experienced compartments was prevented by the profiling of bulk unsorted PBMCs. Estimates of total diversity based on one million sequenced T cells were considered lower bounds and underestimates.

Library preparation employed 5' RACE. The sequencer was an Illumina HiSeq 2500. The second PCR ran for roughly 6 to 11 cycles and used a J-beta primer mix along with a sample-barcoded 5' primer. A unique molecular identifier was introduced onto each TCR beta cDNA molecule by a template-switch 5' adaptor carrying 12 random nucleotides. Each sample yielded at least 3 million CDR3-containing paired-end reads. First-strand cDNA was synthesized from all RNA with the Mint cDNA synthesis kit, primed by a TRBC-specific oligonucleotide. All cDNA was treated with uracil-DNA glycosylase and then went through a first 18-cycle PCR with the universal primers M1SS and BC2_uni_R. The source study handled its data this way. Each sample was normalized by randomly selecting 1 million high-quality reads, each carrying a distinct molecular identifier. Instead of being binned into consensus sequences, reads with shared molecular identifiers were discarded. MiTCR, with a Q25 quality threshold and the strictest error-elimination algorithm, was used for CDR3 identification, clonotype clustering and error correction. Lower-bound total TCR beta diversity was estimated with a nonparametric unseen species model using Euler transformation. The public reads were quality trimmed at Q25 with fastp and then assembled into clones with MiXCR by TCRdb, keeping productive beta chains. Rows with one shared CDR3 protein collapse into an entry with the most common genes and DNA. Clone size and V and J calls follow TCRdb, not the original study. This sample holds about 1.6 million distinct CDR3 sequences; approximately 32% were observed only once. The ten largest make up about 10% of the sample.

Counted from cysteine to phenylalanine, this CDR3 has 15 amino acids. The CDR3 DNA has 45 bases and is translated from base 1. Clipping removes 5 bases from V and 4 bases from J, with 7 as the unmatched junction base count. Donors were about 36 systemically healthy Caucasian individuals from Russia aged roughly 6 to 95 years. Around 9.9 milliliters of peripheral blood were collected from each donor into EDTA-treated Vacutainer tubes. Ficoll-Paque density-gradient centrifugation was used to isolate PBMCs, with at least 7 million per sample. Total RNA, at least 6 micrograms per sample, was extracted from PBMCs with Trizol reagent. For every donor, flow cytometry on a PBMC aliquot measured the percentage of naive CD45RAhigh/CD27high T cells. There are a few counts of this clonotype. Its antigen remains unidentified. One base away there is no much larger clone; base qualities are not given.

Sequences were obtained from blood. This receptor was identified in a woman aged 25 to 39 in good health. The sequence links TRBV12-3 or TRBV12-4 to TRBJ2-1, with TRBD2 matching 8 junction bases. The nucleotide sequence is TGTGCCAGCAGTCGGACTAGCCCCCCGTACAATGAGCAGTTCTTC. Its translation reads: CASSRTSPPYNEQFF.